This T cell receptor beta chain was obtained from a study of identical twins. A single record per CDR3 protein comes from TCRdb applying MiXCR to the 5' RACE reads. The table lists roughly 470,000 distinct CDR3 sequences, 13% to 15% of them singletons, with 0.8% to 1% in the top ten. All of the donors were Caucasians in good health. This clonotype has a count of ten or more. Antigen: not known. Study findings and constraints: Models came in too low on out-of-frame TCR alpha sharing in monozygotic twins.

V was clipped by 0 bases and J by 1 base, with 6 bases between them. Germline V gene lookup returns CDR1 MGHRA and CDR2 YSYEKL. The CDR3 runs to 15 residues. These data were also reused for a study on yellow fever vaccine responses in identical twins. This second study notes: Twins' vaccine T cell responses were reported to seem partly convergent and partly personalized.

This receptor was taken from a woman between 18 and 29 years old in good health. Input material: CD4+ T cells sorted from blood. The chain combines TRBV4-1 with TRBJ2-2; D remains ambiguous. This CDR3 is CASSQDPGNTGELFF. The CDR3 coding sequence is TGCGCCAGCAGCCAAGATCCAGGGAACACCGGGGAGCTGTTTTTT.